These 21 T cell receptor beta chains came from one sample sequenced in a study of blood T cell repertoires in COVID-19. Method: immunoSEQ multiplex PCR; TCRdb's copy keeps in-frame clones and lacks some. This sample has a few hundred thousand clones, with roughly 90% found just once. The sequenced sample was peripheral blood. These receptors were taken from a young woman with COVID-19, enrolled during active disease.

This sequence joins TRBV9 and TRBJ2-1, with 12 bases lining up with TRBD2. Germline V gives CDR1 SGDLS, CDR2 YYNGEE. CDR3 length: 17 residues. The trim removed 4 bases at V and 2 bases at J, leaving 7 bases unmatched. In DNA form, the CDR3 reads TGTGCCAGCAGCCCCCGACTAGCGGGAGATACCTACAATGAGCAGTTCTTC. As protein: CASSPRLAGDTYNEQFF.

The J gene is TRBJ2-7, the V gene TRBV10-2, with D possibly matching TRBD2 (6 bases). The germline gives CDR1 WSHSY, CDR2 SAAADI. The CDR3 spans 14 residues. V was trimmed by 6 bases and J by 2 bases, leaving 14 bases between them. In DNA, the CDR3 is TGCGCCAGCAGCCCCGGGACTTACGCCTACGAGCAGTACGTC. It is translated as CASSPGTYAYEQYV.

The chain employs TRBV5-5 and TRBJ1-1, with TRBD1 matching 7 bases. CDR1 and CDR2 (germline): SGHKS, YYEKEE (reference sequence). The length of the CDR3 is 13 residues. After removal of 5 bases from V and 7 bases from J, the junction contained 8 bases not matched to a gene. The CDR3 spells CASSPGQEDEAFF. The CDR3 DNA follows: TGTGCCAGCAGTCCCGGACAGGAGGATGAAGCTTTCTTT. Full variable domain (remainder filled in from reference TRBV5-5 and TRBJ1-1): DAGVTQSPTHLIKTRGQQVTLRCSPISGHKSVSWYQQVLGQGPQFIFQYYEKEERGRGNFPDRFSARQFPNYSSELNVNALLLGDSALYLCASSPGQEDEAFFGQGTRLTVV.

The chain is built from TRBV4-3 and TRBJ2-5; 9 bases agree with TRBD2. The CDR3 spans 16 residues. J gave up 4 bases and V 2 bases, and 8 bases lay outside the gene matches. The V gene's germline CDR1 is LGHNA and CDR2 YSLEER. Here the CDR3 reads CASSQSIGGGGETQYF. In DNA form, the CDR3 reads TGCGCCAGCAGCCAAAGCATCGGCGGGGGGGGAGAGACCCAGTACTTC.

This clone has only a few counts. As DNA, the CDR3 is TGTGCCAGCAGTTTGGGGGACTCACTGGACACCGGGGAGCTGTTTTTT. Translation: CASSLGDSLDTGELFF. This chain connects TRBV6-5 to TRBJ2-2, with a weak D call TRBD2 (6 bases). In germline, CDR1 is MNHEY, CDR2 SVGAGI. CDR3 length: 16 residues. V lost 4 bases, J lost 3 bases, and 15 bases lay in between.

V gene TRBV30 combines with J gene TRBJ1-4, with D unresolved. The CDR3 covers 13 residues. Germline V gene lookup returns CDR1 GTSNPN and CDR2 SVGIG (reference sequence). Trimming shortened V by 2 bases and J by 6 bases, and 10 bases separated the two germline ends. In DNA form, the CDR3 reads TGTGCCTGGAGTCGGAGGTTCGATGAAAAACTGTTTTTT. Translation gives CAWSRRFDEKLFF.

In the case of this clone: A junction end diverges from the germline sequence, so it may reflect a read error. The chain employs TRBV7-7 and TRBJ2-5, with 8 bases fitting TRBD1. In germline, CDR1 is SSHAT, CDR2 FNYEAQ (reference sequence). The CDR3 consists of 15 residues. The CDR3 region is CASSLDRGPKETQYF. CDR3 in DNA: TGTGCTAGCAGCTTAGACAGGGGCCCCAAAGAGACCCAGTACTTC.

The chain joins TRBV30 to TRBJ2-7, with D tentatively TRBD1 (6 bases). Germline V gene data show CDR1 as GTSNPN and CDR2 as SVGIG (reference sequence). Trimming pared 5 bases from V and 2 bases from J, leaving 22 bases between. This CDR3 has 16 amino acids. DNA for the CDR3: TGTGCCTGGTTCCCCCCATTAGATGGGGGCACCTACGAGCAGTACTTC. Amino acids: CAWFPPLDGGTYEQYF.

This clone appeared a single time. This chain connects TRBV1 to TRBJ2-7; the table calls TRBD2, which could not be checked here. TRBV1 is flagged as a pseudogene. The length of the CDR3 is 16 residues. The CDR3 loop reads CTSSPCGRGRAHEQYF. The CDR3 DNA is TGCACCAGCAGCCCCTGCGGGCGGGGGCGGGCCCACGAGCAGTACTTC.

The chain links TRBV5-1 to TRBJ1-3, with 10 positions matching TRBD1. V shed 3 bases, J shed 0 bases, and the junction held 6 bases outside the gene matches. CDR3 size: 17 residues. Germline CDR1 is SGHRS and CDR2 is YFSETQ. The CDR3, as DNA: TGCGCCAGCAGCTGGGCCGGGACAGGGGACTCTGGAAACACCATATATTTT. It yields the protein CASSWAGTGDSGNTIYF.

This clone was detected only once. The rearrangement joins TRBV7-2 to TRBJ1-2, with 9 positions matching TRBD1. The CDR3 consists of 17 residues. Germline V CDR1 and CDR2: SGHTA, FQGNSA. Unmatched junction bases numbered 11, after V lost 4 bases and J lost 2 bases. As DNA, the CDR3 is TGTGCCAGCAGCTCACATCGCCCACAGGGGGCAAACTATGGCTACACCTTC. Amino acids: CASSSHRPQGANYGYTF.

The J gene is TRBJ2-2, the V gene TRBV11-2; possibly TRBD1 for D (5 bases). V was pared by 2 bases and J by 4 bases, with 11 bases between. Per germline, CDR1 SGHAT and CDR2 FQNNGV. This CDR3 has 15 residues. CDR3 sequence reads: CASSLLTDSTGELFF. The CDR3 bases are TGTGCCAGCAGCTTACTGACAGACAGCACCGGGGAGCTGTTTTTT. The variable domain in full, completed from reference TRBV11-2 and TRBJ2-2, reads EAGVAQSPRYKIIEKRQSVAFWCNPISGHATLYWYQQILGQGPKLLIQFQNNGVVDDSQLPKDRFSAERLKGVDSTLKIQPAKLEDSAVYLCASSLLTDSTGELFFGEGSRLTVL.

This rearrangement joins TRBV18 to TRBJ2-1, with 11 bases that match TRBD2. V gave up 0 bases and J gave up 9 bases; unmatched junction bases: 7. Germline assignment: CDR1 KGHSH and CDR2 LQKENI. CDR3 size: 16 residues. CDR3 in DNA: TGTGCCAGCTCACCACCCATAGCGGGAGGGGAAGGTGAGCAGTTCTTC. This translates into CASSPPIAGGEGEQFF.

This clone showed up just a few times. The rearrangement joins TRBV19 to TRBJ2-1, with D possibly TRBD2 on 6 matching bases. This CDR3 contains 14 residues. Germline V CDR1 and CDR2: LNHDA, SQIVND (reference sequence). The V end lost 1 base, the J end lost 7 bases, and 11 bases lay between the germline ends. The CDR3 DNA is TGTGCCAGTAGTATAGGGTCAGGGAGGAATGAGCAGTTCTTC. Translated: CASSIGSGRNEQFF.

This clone has a single count. The rearrangement joins TRBV5-4 to TRBJ1-6; TRBD1 might be the D (5 bases). Germline V lookup: CDR1 SGHNT, CDR2 YYREEE (reference sequence). The CDR3 sequence is 15 residues long. V was pared by 2 bases and J by 0 bases, with 6 bases between. The CDR3 DNA reads TGTGCCAGCAGCTTTGACAGCTCCTATAATTCACCCCTCCACTTT. Its translation is CASSFDSSYNSPLHF.

This chain uses TRBV7-8 with TRBJ2-7, with D possibly being TRBD2 (5 bases). Trimming stripped 9 bases from V and 2 bases from J, with 20 bases between. The germline gives CDR1 SGHVS, CDR2 FQNEAQ. There are 15 residues in the CDR3. CDR3 in DNA: TGTGCCAGGTGTTGGACCGAGGGAGAGGCCTACGAGCAGTACGTC. This sequence encodes CARCWTEGEAYEQYV.

The rearrangement uses TRBV27 and TRBJ1-2; D ambiguous. Looked up from germline, CDR1 is MNHEY and CDR2 is SMNVEV (reference sequence). Trimming took 5 bases from V and 2 from J, leaving 9 bases between them. The CDR3 loop spans 13 amino acids. The CDR3 sequence is CASSARENYGYTF. The CDR3 DNA follows: TGTGCCAGCAGTGCCCGGGAAAACTATGGCTACACCTTC.

The chain has TRBV11-2 and TRBJ2-7; TRBD1 agrees at 9 bases. J lost 3 bases, V lost 5 bases, and 8 bases had no gene match. From germline, CDR1 is SGHAT and CDR2 FQNNGV. The CDR3 runs 15 residues. The CDR3 sequence is CASSPPTGGIYEQYF. In DNA form, the CDR3 reads TGTGCCAGCAGCCCCCCGACAGGGGGTATCTACGAGCAGTACTTC. The variable domain in full, with the rest retrieved from reference TRBV11-2 and TRBJ2-7, is EAGVAQSPRYKIIEKRQSVAFWCNPISGHATLYWYQQILGQGPKLLIQFQNNGVVDDSQLPKDRFSAERLKGVDSTLKIQPAKLEDSAVYLCASSPPTGGIYEQYFGPGTRLTVT.

The chain has TRBV19 and TRBJ1-1, with TRBD1 matching over 8 bases. Germline V CDR1 and CDR2: LNHDA, SQIVND (reference sequence). The CDR3 is 16 residues long. Trimming cost V 5 bases and J 1 base; bases outside gene matches: 9. The CDR3 here is CASSPGTGVGNTEAFF. The CDR3 DNA is TGTGCCAGTAGTCCCGGGACAGGCGTGGGGAACACTGAAGCTTTCTTT.

The chain uses TRBV2 and TRBJ1-5; D is undetermined. This CDR3 has 14 residues. Trimming took 11 bases from V and 2 from J, leaving 16 bases between them. CDR1 is SNHLY, CDR2 FYNNEI, per germline. In DNA form, the CDR3 reads TGTGCCGGGAGCGACCGAATGGGCAATCAGCCCCAGCATTTT. Amino acids: CAGSDRMGNQPQHF.

This clone was detected a few times. The V gene is TRBV7-2, the J gene TRBJ1-3; 7 bases line up with TRBD1. The length of the CDR3 is 18 residues. V shed 5 bases, J shed 0 bases, and the junction held 13 bases outside the gene matches. The germline CDR1 and CDR2 sequences are SGHTA and FQGNSA. CDR3 sequence (DNA): TGTGCCAGCAGCCAAGGCTGGGACAGCCAGCCCTCTGGAAACACCATATATTTT. Translation: CASSQGWDSQPSGNTIYF.